The rows below give T cell receptor beta chains drawn from one sample of a study of cytomegalovirus exposure and HLA in healthy donors. Generated by immunoSEQ multiplex PCR, the TCRdb table keeps only in-frame clones and is missing some. The table shows roughly 100,000 clones, with around 74% occurring only once. The material sequenced was PBMCs. The receptors stem from a man aged 35-49 years in good health and CMV-seronegative. The conserved cysteine and the conserved F or W are not part of the CDR3 here. Fields, in order: J gene, clone size, V gene, CDR3 protein. Clone size is stated in some rows and not others, as once, few, many or a class when expanded.

>TRBJ1-2|few|TRBV27
ASSDRLLDGYT
>TRBJ2-1|.|TRBV27
ASRRGLAATVNEQF
>TRBJ1-5|.|TRBV6-6
ATGGGASNQPQH
>TRBJ1-5|.|TRBV28
ASSLGGVQQFFGSNQPQH
>TRBJ2-2|few|TRBV4-1
ASSVSGGGGELF
>TRBJ2-1|many|TRBV7-2
ASSLPDRASSYNEQF
>TRBJ2-1|.|TRBV19
ASSPSLSSYNEQF
>TRBJ1-2|.|TRBV19
ASSPAGTGGHGYT
>TRBJ2-7|.|TRBV7-6
ASSVAGTSGRVRYEQY
>TRBJ2-1|once|TRBV4-2
ASSQEGLAGTYSYNEQF
>TRBJ2-7|.|TRBV19
ASSMILAGAYEQY
>TRBJ2-1|.|TRBV4-2
ASSQDEREGLNEQF
>TRBJ1-4|.|TRBV15
ATSSMDGGDRGEKLF
>TRBJ2-2|.|TRBV6-5
ASSYSRPLGGELF
>TRBJ2-3|.|TRBV7-3
ASSAGLAGSTDTQY
>TRBJ2-5|.|TRBV11-2
ASSTQETQY
>TRBJ2-3|few|TRBV7-3
ASSSYGGGTDTQY
>TRBJ2-5|few|TRBV7-8
ASSPGTSGTLAETQY
>TRBJ2-3|once|TRBV7-9
ASSLAPYNPTDTQY
>TRBJ2-7|.|TRBV27
ASSLQGRWEQY
>TRBJ2-7|.|TRBV7-8
ASSFEGAGGQY
>TRBJ2-7|.|TRBV7-9
ASSPGRGYEQY
>TRBJ2-7|.|TRBV5-1
ASSLGGDRAYEQY
>TRBJ1-2|once|TRBV29-1
SGGQSNYGYT
>TRBJ2-2|few|TRBV19
ASRPGVTNTGELF
>TRBJ2-7|.|TRBV2
ASSDTYEQY
>TRBJ1-1|.|TRBV7-6
ASSPRGEGTEAF
>TRBJ1-5|.|TRBV5-1
ASSLGTGEQPQH
>TRBJ2-7|.|TRBV4-1
ASSQDSYEQY
>TRBJ2-5|.|TRBV5-6
ASSIPGTVEETQY
>TRBJ1-1|.|TRBV6-5
ASTSYRGVNTEAF
>TRBJ1-3|.|TRBV6-6
ASTFDRNSGNTIY
>TRBJ2-3|.|TRBV27
ASSLVAGRADTQY
>TRBJ1-5|.|TRBV7-2
ASSPGGIPAGQPQH
>TRBJ2-5|.|TRBV7-3
ASSPTVASQETQY
>TRBJ1-5|.|TRBV4-1
ASSQLAGAQNQPQH
>TRBJ2-1|.|TRBV9
ASSEGGVGEQF
>TRBJ2-7|.|TRBV5-1
ASSFFSGGAYEQY
>TRBJ2-5|once|TRBV2
ASSKGTGGRETQY
>TRBJ2-7|.|TRBV10-3
AISEPRREEHEQY
>TRBJ2-1|.|TRBV7-8
ASSLAPSGSKNEQF
>TRBJ2-7|.|TRBV19
ASSKPGLADEQY
>TRBJ1-5|.|TRBV4-2
ASSQVVGRDMKGNQPQH
>TRBJ2-3|few|TRBV18
ASSLLAGGTDTQY
>TRBJ2-3|once|TRBV7-3
ASSKSGTGGTGTDTQY
>TRBJ1-2|.|TRBV6-5
ASSGTNYGYT
>TRBJ2-3|.|TRBV5-1
ASSFLDRSTDTQY
>TRBJ2-2|.|TRBV7-6
ASSLGTGATGELF
>TRBJ1-4|.|TRBV15
ATSRARTGGEEKLF
>TRBJ1-5|.|TRBV10-3
AISELGGGSNQPQH
>TRBJ1-4|few|TRBV6-6
ASSYSGGVGNEKLF